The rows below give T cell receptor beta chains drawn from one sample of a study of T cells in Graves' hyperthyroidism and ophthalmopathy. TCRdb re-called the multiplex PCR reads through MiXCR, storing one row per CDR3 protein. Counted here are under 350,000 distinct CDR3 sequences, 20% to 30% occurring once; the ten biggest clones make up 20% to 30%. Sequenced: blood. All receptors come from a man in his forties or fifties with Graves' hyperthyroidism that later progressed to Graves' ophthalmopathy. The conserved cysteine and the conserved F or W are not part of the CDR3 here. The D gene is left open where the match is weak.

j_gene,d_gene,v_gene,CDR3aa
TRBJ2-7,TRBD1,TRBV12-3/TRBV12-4,ASSADRERYEQY
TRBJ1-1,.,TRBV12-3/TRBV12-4,ASSPFRAF
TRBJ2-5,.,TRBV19,ASSKAGNQETQY
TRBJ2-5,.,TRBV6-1,ASSEAYTVQETQY
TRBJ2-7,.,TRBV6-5,ASSYLGGDYEQY
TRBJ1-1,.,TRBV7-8,ASSRTPTEAF
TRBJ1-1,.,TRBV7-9,ASSLIAGRATEAF
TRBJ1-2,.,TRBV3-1,ASSQSATRHGYT
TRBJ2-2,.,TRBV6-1,ASRTDANTGELF
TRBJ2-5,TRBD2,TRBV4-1,ASSRLALETQY
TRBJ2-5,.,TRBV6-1,ASSAVREETQY
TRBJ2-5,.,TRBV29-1,SVELYSETQY
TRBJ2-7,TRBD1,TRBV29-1,SGSGTEGSAYEQY
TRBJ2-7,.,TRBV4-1,ASSQVSPSYEQY
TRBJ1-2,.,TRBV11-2,ASSHGRVGYGYT
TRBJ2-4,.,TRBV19,ASSFRDNIKGNIQY
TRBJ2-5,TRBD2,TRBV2,ASSSGGTRETQY
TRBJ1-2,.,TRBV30,AWSASDVRNYGYT
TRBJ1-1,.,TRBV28,ASSFQGLRDTEAF
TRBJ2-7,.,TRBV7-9,ASSLGAYEQY
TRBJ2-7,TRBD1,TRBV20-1,SATQGGSRSQY
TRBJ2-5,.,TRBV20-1,SARDEAGETQY
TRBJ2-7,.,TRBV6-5,ASSWSSAYEQY
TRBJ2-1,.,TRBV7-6,ASSPLPPGF
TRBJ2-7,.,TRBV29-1,SVGSPNSYEQY
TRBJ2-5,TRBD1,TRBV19,ASSIRGSGQGQETQY
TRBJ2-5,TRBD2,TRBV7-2,ASSSGGFQETQY
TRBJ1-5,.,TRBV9,ASSVGKVSQPQH
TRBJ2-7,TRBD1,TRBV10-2,ASTQDRVIEQY
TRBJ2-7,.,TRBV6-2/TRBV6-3,ASSGDTEQY
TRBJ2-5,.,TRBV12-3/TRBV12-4,ASRSGIQETQY
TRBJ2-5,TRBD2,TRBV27,ASSGDYEETQY
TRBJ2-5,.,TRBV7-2,ASSLALAQGGETQY
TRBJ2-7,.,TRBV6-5,ASSYSRVVGYEQY
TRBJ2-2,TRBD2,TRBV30,AWGGRHTGELF
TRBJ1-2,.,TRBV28,ASSLRRGSGYT
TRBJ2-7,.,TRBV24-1,ATGNRANEQY
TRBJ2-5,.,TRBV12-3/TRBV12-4,ASSPRGKETQY
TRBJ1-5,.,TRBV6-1,ASSDAGRGNQPQH
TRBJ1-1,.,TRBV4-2,ASSHDGGRGRTEAF
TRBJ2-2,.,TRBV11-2,ASSFGSGTGELF
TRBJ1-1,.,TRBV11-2,ASSARRGVGTEAF
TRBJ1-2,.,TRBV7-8,ASSLLWGAGGYT
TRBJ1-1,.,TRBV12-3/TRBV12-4,ASSLPGFGRGNTEAF
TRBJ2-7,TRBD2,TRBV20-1,SARTSDSYEQY
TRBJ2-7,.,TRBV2,ASTQTPGASSYEQY
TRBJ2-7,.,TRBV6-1,ASSEGLPPPGPQPFEQY
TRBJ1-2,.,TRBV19,ASQGREVDGYT
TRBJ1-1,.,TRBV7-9,ASSPLGVEAF
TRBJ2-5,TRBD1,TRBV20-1,SAYRDRSKTQY
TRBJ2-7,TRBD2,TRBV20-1,SASMYSTTSGSYEQY
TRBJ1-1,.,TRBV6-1,ASSVARNTEAF
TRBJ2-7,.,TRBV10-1,ASSVNRDLPYEQY